This T cell receptor (beta chain) came from a study of blood T cell repertoires in COVID-19. Study information: Acute-phase and convalescent COVID-19 samples originated in the United States, Italy and Spain. The analysed material was cDNA or gDNA that came from T cells, B-cell-depleted T cells, or PBMCs.

In the authors' workflow: Counts of nucleated cells, estimated from reference gene primer amplification, were obtained. Produced via immunoSEQ multiplex PCR; TCRdb's table is partial and in-frame only. V and J calls and clone size are as listed in that table; D and trimming were resolved from the DNA. The sample lists more than 95,000 clones, roughly four fifths occurring once. The CDR3 runs 12 residues. V lost 8 bases and J lost 2, with 8 bases in between. CDR1 MGHDK and CDR2 SYGVNS come from the germline V gene. Sequenced input: peripheral blood. The receptor's source is a man aged 55-75 years with acute or convalescent COVID-19. The chain is built from TRBV25-1 and TRBJ2-3, with D tentatively TRBD2 (5 bases). The CDR3 loop reads CASGRITDTQYF. Here the CDR3 DNA reads TGTGCCAGCGGGAGAATCACAGATACGCAGTATTTT.